This T cell receptor (beta chain) was profiled in a study of T cell responses to AZD1222 COVID-19 vaccine. Regarding the study as a whole: Donors, mostly white British, included more females; clonal diversity was possibly underestimated. The study reported that nearly half of spike-specific TCRs target unmutated variant regions.

Germline assignment: CDR1 SGDLS and CDR2 YYNGEE. This CDR3 is 16 amino acids long. The V gene lost 0 bases and the J gene lost 0 bases, with 13 bases spanning the gap. Produced via immunoSEQ multiplex PCR; TCRdb's table is partial and in-frame only. The sample lists about 120,000 clones, about 88% occurring once. Comment on this clone: Its matching antigen is unknown.

This TCR was sampled from an adult in good health. Sequencing used peripheral blood, obtained on day 0 of AZD1222 vaccination. The genes are TRBV9 and TRBJ2-7; TRBD2 might be the D (5 bases). The CDR3 nucleotides read TGTGCCAGCAGCGTAGGGTCAGGACTGGGCTCCTACGAGCAGTACTTC. Protein sequence: CASSVGSGLGSYEQYF.